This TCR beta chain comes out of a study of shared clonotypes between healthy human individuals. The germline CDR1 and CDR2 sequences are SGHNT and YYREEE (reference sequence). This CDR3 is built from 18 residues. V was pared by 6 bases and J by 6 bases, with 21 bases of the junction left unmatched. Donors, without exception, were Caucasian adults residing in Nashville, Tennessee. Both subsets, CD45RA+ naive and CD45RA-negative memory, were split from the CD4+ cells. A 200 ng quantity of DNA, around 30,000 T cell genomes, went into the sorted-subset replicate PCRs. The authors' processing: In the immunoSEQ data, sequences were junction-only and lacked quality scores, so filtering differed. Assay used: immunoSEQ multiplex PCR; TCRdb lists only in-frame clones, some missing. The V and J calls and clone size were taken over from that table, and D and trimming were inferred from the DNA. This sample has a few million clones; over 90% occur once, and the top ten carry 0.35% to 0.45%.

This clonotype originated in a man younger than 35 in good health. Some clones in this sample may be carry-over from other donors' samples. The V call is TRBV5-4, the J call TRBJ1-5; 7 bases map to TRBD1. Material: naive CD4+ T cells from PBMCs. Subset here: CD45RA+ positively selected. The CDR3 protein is CASNLQGTRLGLRQPQHF. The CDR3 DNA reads TGTGCCAGCAACCTACAGGGGACACGATTGGGGTTACGTCAGCCCCAGCATTTT.